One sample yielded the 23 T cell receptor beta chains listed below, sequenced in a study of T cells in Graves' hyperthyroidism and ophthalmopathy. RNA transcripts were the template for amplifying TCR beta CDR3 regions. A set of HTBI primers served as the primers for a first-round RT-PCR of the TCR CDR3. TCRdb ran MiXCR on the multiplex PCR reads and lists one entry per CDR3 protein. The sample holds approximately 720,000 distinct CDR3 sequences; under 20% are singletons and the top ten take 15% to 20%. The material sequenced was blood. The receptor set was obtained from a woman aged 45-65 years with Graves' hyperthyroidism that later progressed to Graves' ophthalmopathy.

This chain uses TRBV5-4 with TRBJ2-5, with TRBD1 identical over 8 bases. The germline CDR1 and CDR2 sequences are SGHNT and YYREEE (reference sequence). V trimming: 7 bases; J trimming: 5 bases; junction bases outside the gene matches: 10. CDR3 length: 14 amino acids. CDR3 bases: TGTGCCAGCGGAGACAGGGGCGGAACTGAGACCCAGTACTTC. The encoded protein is CASGDRGGTETQYF. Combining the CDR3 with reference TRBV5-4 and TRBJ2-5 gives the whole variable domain ETGVTQSPTHLIKTRGQQVTLRCSSQSGHNTVSWYQQALGQGPQFIFQYYREEENGRGNFPPRFSGLQFPNYSSELNVNALELDDSALYLCASGDRGGTETQYFGPGTRLLVL.

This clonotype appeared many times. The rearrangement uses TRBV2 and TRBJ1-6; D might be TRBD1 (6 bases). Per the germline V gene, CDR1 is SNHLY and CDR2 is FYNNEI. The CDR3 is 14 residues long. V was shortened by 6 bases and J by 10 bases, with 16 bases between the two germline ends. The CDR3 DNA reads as TGTGCCAGCAGCCAGGCCAGGGGTGGATCACCCCTCCACTTT. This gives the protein CASSQARGGSPLHF.

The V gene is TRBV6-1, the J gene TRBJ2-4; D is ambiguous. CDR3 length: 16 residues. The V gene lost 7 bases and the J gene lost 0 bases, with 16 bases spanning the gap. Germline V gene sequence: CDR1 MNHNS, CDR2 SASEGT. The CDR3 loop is CASTPEAGRAKNIQYF. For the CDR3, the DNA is TGTGCCAGCACTCCCGAGGCAGGCAGAGCCAAAAACATTCAGTACTTC.

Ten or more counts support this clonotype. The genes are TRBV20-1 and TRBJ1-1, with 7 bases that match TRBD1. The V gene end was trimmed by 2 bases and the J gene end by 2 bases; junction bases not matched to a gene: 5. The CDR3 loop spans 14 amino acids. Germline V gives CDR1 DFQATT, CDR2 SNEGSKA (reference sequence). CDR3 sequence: CSARSDRSNTEAFF. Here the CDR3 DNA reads TGCAGTGCTAGATCGGACAGGAGTAACACTGAAGCTTTCTTT.

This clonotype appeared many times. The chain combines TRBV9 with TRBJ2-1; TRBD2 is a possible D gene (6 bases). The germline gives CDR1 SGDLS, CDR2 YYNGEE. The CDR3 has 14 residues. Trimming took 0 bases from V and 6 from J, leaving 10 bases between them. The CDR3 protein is CASSVGVSGNEQFF. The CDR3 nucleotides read TGTGCCAGCAGCGTAGGAGTTAGCGGCAATGAGCAGTTCTTC.

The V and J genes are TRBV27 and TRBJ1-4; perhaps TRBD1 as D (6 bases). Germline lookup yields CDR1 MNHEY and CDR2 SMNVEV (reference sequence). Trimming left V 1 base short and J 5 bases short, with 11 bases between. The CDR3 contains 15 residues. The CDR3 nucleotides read TGTGCCAGCAGTTTATTTGCAGGGGAGAATGAAAAACTGTTTTTT. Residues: CASSLFAGENEKLFF.

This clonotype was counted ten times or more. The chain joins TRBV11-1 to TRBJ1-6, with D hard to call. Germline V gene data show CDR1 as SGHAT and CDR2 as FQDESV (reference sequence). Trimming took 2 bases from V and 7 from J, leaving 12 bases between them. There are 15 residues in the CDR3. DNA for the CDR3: TGTGCCAGCAGCTTACTCGGACGGTCGAATTCACCCCTCCACTTT. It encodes CASSLLGRSNSPLHF.

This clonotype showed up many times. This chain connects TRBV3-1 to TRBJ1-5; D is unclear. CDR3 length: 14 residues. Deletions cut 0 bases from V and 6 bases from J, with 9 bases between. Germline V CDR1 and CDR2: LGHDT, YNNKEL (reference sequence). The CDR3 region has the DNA TGTGCCAGCAGCCAAGAACTTACCGCTCAGCCCCAGCATTTT. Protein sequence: CASSQELTAQPQHF.

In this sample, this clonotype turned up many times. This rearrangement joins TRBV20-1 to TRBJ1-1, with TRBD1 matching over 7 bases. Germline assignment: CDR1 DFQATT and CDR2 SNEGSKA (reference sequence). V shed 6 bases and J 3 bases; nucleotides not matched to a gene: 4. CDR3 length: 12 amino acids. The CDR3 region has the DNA TGCAGTGCCACGACAGGGTACACTGAAGCTTTCTTT. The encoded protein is CSATTGYTEAFF.

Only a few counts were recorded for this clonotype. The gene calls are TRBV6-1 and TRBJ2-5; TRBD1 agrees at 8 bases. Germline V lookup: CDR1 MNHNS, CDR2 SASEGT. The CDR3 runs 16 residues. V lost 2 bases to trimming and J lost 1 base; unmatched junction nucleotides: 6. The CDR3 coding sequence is TGTGCCAGCAGTGAATCCAGGGGGCCCCTCCAAGAGACCCAGTACTTC. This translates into CASSESRGPLQETQYF.

CDR3 bases: TGTGCCAGCAGTCCCAGGCCTCCGGACAGGCTTGGGTACGAGCAGTACTTC. Translating gives CASSPRPPDRLGYEQYF. The chain combines TRBV6-2 or TRBV6-3 with TRBJ2-7, with TRBD1 matching over 7 bases. The CDR3 has 17 residues. Germline V gene lookup returns CDR1 MNHEY and CDR2 SVGEGT. Germline trimming cut 5 bases from V and 4 bases from J; bases unmatched to any gene: 17.

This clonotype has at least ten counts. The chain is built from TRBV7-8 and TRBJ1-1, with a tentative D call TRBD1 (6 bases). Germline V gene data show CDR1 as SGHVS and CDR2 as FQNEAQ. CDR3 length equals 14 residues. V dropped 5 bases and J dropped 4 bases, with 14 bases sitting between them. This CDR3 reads CASSDTGYGTEAFF. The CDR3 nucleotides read TGTGCCAGCAGCGACACAGGGTATGGCACTGAAGCTTTCTTT.

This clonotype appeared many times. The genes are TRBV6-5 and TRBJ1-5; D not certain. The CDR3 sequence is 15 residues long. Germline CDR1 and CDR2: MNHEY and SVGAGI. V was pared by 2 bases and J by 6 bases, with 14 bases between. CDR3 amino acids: CASSYQDPSGQPQHF. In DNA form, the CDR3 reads TGTGCCAGCAGTTACCAGGACCCCTCGGGTCAGCCCCAGCATTTT.

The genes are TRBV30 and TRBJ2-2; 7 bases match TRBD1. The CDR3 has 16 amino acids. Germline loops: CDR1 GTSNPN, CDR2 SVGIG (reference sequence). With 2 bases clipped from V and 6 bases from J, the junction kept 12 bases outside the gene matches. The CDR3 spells CAWSTLGTVDAGELFF. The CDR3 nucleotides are TGTGCCTGGAGTACACTAGGGACAGTTGACGCCGGGGAGCTGTTTTTT.

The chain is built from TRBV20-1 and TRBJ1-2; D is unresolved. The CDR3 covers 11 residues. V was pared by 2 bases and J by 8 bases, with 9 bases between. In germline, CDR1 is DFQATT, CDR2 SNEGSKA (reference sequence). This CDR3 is CSARTVSGYTF. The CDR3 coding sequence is TGCAGTGCTAGAACGGTGTCGGGCTACACCTTC.

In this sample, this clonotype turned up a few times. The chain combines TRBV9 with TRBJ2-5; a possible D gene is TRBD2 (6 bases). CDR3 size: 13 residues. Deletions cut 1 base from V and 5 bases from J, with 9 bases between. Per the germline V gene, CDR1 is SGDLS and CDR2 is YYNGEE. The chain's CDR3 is CASSVRAGETQYF. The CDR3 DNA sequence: TGTGCCAGCAGCGTAAGGGCGGGGGAGACCCAGTACTTC. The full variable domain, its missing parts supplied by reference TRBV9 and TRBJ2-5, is DSGVTQTPKHLITATGQRVTLRCSPRSGDLSVYWYQQSLDQGLQFLIQYYNGEERAKGNILERFSAQQFPDLHSELNLSSLELGDSALYFCASSVRAGETQYFGPGTRLLVL.

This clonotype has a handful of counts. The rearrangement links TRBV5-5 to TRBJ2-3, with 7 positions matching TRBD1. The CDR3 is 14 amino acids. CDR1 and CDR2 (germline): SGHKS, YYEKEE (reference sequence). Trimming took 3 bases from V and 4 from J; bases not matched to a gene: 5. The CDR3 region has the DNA TGTGCCAGCAGCTGGGACAGTTCCCCAGATACGCAGTATTTT. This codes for CASSWDSSPDTQYF.

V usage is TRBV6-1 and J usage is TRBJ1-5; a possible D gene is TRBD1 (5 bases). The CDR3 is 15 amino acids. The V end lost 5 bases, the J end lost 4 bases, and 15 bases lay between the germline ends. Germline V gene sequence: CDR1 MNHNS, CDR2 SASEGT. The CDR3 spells CASSQMQGTNQPQHF. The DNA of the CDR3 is TGTGCCAGCAGTCAGATGCAGGGAACGAATCAGCCCCAGCATTTT.

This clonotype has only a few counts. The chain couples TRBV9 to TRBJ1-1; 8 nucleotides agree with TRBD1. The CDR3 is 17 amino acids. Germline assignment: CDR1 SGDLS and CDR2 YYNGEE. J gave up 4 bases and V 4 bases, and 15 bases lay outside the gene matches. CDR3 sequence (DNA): TGTGCCAGCAGCCCTCGAAATTCCGGACAGGGCAGCACTGAAGCTTTCTTT. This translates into CASSPRNSGQGSTEAFF. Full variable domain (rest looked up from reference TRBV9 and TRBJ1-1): DSGVTQTPKHLITATGQRVTLRCSPRSGDLSVYWYQQSLDQGLQFLIQYYNGEERAKGNILERFSAQQFPDLHSELNLSSLELGDSALYFCASSPRNSGQGSTEAFFGQGTRLTVV.

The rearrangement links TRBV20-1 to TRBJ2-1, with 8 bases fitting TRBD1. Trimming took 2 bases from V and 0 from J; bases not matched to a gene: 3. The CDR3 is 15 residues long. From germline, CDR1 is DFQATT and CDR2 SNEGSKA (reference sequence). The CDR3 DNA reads TGCAGTGCTAGAAGGACAGGGCGCTCCTACAATGAGCAGTTCTTC. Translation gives CSARRTGRSYNEQFF.

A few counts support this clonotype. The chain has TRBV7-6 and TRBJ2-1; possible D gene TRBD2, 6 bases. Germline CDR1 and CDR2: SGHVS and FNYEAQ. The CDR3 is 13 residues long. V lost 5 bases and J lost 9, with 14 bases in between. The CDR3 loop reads CASSRGGVGEQFF. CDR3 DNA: TGTGCCAGCAGCCGTGGAGGGGTAGGTGAGCAGTTCTTC.

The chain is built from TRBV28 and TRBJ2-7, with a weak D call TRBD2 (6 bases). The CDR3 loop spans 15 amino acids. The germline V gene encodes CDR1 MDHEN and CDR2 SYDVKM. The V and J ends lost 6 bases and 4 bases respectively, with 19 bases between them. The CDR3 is CASSRPGLNGYEQYF. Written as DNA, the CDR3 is TGTGCCAGCAGCCGACCGGGACTCAATGGGTACGAGCAGTACTTC. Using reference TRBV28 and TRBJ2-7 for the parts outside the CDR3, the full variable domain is DVKVTQSSRYLVKRTGEKVFLECVQDMDHENMFWYRQDPGLGLRLIYFSYDVKMKEKGDIPEGYSVSREKKERFSLILESASTNQTSMYLCASSRPGLNGYEQYFGPGTRLTVT.

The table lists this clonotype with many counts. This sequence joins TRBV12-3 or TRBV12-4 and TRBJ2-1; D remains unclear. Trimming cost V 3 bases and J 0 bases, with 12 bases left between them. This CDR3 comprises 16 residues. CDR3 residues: CASSFLAVSSYNEQFF. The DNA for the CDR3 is TGTGCCAGCAGTTTTTTGGCGGTTAGCTCCTACAATGAGCAGTTCTTC.